Reported below is one T cell receptor (beta chain). The antigen is not known. The protocol was immunoSEQ multiplex PCR, while the TCRdb copy is restricted to in-frame clones and leaves out a portion. The sample consists of 400,000 to 450,000 clones, 80% to 95% of them appearing once. This sample's treatment: approximately 18 received Ad26.COV2.S at low or high dose, single or two shots; 5 received placebo; per-sample allocation not given. Sampling took place 63 days after the first vaccine or placebo injection. Vaccine was an Ad26 vector expressing Wuhan-strain SARS-CoV-2 spike. CDR1 is SGHTA, CDR2 FQGNSA, per germline. CDR3 size: 12 residues. The V gene lost 4 bases and the J gene lost 7 bases, with 11 bases spanning the gap. This specimen belongs to a study of Ad26.COV2.S vaccination and SARS-CoV-2 variants. Study-level results: The placebo group had lower spike-specific TCR breadth than the vaccine recipients did. Comparability of non-spike TCR breadth was observed across vaccine and placebo recipients.

The sequence came from a person between 18 and 65 years old who received the Ad26.COV2.S COVID-19 vaccine or a placebo. This sample comprised peripheral blood, obtained in a trial of Ad26.COV2.S vaccine versus placebo. The chain recombines TRBV7-2 with TRBJ2-7, with TRBD1 as a possible D gene (6 bases). CDR3 in DNA: TGTGCCAGCAGCTCTACTACAGGGGAGCAGTACTTC. It encodes CASSSTTGEQYF. The variable domain in full, with the rest retrieved from reference TRBV7-2 and TRBJ2-7, is GAGVSQSPSNKVTEKGKDVELRCDPISGHTALYWYRQSLGQGLEFLIYFQGNSAPDKSGLPSDRFSAERTGGSVSTLTIQRTQQEDSAVYLCASSSTTGEQYFGPGTRLTVT.